This T cell receptor (beta chain) was recorded in a study of cytomegalovirus exposure and HLA in healthy donors. Losses at the gene ends were 5 bases for V and 3 bases for J; bases not matched to a gene: 12. The CDR3 runs to 16 residues. Germline V gene data show CDR1 as LNHDA and CDR2 as SQIVND (reference sequence). Study observations and caveats: With later analysis, a missense DCLRE1C variant became linked to TCR beta V- and J-gene trimming. With further analysis later on, most CMV-associated TCR beta chains appeared HLA-restricted.

Remarks on this clone: Its antigen is unknown.

13 Jbeta primers and 60 Vbeta primers were used for the PCR. Only in-frame clones appear in the TCRdb table, and some are missing; sequencing was by immunoSEQ multiplex PCR. The sample includes fewer than 140,000 clones, roughly 80% of them seen just once. This TCR was recovered from a man aged 40-50 years in good health and CMV-seronegative. V and J are TRBV19 and TRBJ2-7, with 8 bases fitting TRBD1. Sequencing was performed on PBMCs. For the CDR3, the DNA is TGTGCCAGTAGTGTCGGCCTGACAGGGGAGATCTACGAGCAGTACTTC. This sequence encodes CASSVGLTGEIYEQYF.